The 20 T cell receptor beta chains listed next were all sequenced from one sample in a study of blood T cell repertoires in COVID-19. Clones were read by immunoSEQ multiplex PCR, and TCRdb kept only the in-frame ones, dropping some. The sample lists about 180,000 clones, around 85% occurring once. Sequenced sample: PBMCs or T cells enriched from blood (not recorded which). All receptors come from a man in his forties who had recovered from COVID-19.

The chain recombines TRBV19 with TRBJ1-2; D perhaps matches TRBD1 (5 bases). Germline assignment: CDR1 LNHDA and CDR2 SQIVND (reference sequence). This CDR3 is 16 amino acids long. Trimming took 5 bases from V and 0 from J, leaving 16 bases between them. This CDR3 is CASSPYPTDANYGYTF. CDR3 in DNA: TGTGCCAGTAGTCCCTACCCGACAGACGCTAACTATGGCTACACCTTC.

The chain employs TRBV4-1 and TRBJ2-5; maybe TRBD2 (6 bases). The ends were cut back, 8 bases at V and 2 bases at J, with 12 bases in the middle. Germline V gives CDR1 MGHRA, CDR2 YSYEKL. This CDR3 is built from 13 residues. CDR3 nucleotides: TGCGCCAGCGCGGGACGGTCGCAAGAGACCCAGTACTTC. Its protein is CASAGRSQETQYF.

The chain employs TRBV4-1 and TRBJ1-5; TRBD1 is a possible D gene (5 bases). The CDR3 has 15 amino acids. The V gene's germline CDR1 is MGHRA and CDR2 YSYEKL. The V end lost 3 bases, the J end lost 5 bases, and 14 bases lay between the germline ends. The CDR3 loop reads CASSHPQWGDQPQHF. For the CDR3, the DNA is TGCGCCAGCAGCCACCCCCAGTGGGGGGATCAGCCCCAGCATTTT.

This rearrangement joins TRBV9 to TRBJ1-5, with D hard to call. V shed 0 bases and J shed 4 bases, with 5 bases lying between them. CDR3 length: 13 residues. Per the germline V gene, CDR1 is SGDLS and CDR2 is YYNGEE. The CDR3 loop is CASSVAGNQPQHF. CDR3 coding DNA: TGTGCCAGCAGCGTAGCAGGAAATCAGCCCCAGCATTTT.

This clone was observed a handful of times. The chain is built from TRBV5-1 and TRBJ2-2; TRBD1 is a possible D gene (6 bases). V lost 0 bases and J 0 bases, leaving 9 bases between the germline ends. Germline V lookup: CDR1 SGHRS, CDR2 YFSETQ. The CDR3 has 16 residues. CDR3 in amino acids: CASSLEGGSNTGELFF. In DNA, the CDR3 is TGCGCCAGCAGCTTGGAAGGGGGTTCGAACACCGGGGAGCTGTTTTTT.

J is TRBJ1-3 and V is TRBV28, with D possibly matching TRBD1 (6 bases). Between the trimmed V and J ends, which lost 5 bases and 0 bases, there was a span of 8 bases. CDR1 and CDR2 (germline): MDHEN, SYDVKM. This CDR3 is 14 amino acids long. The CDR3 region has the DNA TGTGCCAGCAGTACAGGGAACTCTGGAAACACCATATATTTT. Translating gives CASSTGNSGNTIYF.

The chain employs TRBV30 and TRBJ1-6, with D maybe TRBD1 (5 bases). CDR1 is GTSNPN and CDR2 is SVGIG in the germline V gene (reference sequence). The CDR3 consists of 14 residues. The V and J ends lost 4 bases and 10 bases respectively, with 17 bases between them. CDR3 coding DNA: TGTGCCTGGACAAAGGGCAGGGTCGACTCACCCCTCCACTTT. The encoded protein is CAWTKGRVDSPLHF.

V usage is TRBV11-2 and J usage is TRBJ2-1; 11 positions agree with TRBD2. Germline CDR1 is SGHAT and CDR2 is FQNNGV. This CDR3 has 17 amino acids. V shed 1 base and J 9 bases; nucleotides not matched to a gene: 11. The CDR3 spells CASSLAFSGGARGEQFF. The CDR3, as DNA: TGTGCCAGCAGCTTAGCTTTTAGCGGGGGGGCCCGGGGTGAGCAGTTCTTC.

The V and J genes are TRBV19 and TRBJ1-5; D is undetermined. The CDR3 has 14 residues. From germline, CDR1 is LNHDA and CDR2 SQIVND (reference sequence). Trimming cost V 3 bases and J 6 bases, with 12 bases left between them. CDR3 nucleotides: TGTGCCAGTAGTATGCCCTTGGGAGGTCAGCCCCAGCATTTT. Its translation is CASSMPLGGQPQHF.

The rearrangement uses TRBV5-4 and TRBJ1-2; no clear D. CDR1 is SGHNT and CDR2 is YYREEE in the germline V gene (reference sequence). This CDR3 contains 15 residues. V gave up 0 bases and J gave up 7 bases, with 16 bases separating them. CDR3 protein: CASSLGAGLSRGYTF. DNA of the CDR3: TGTGCCAGCAGCTTGGGGGCCGGTTTGTCGCGTGGCTACACCTTC.

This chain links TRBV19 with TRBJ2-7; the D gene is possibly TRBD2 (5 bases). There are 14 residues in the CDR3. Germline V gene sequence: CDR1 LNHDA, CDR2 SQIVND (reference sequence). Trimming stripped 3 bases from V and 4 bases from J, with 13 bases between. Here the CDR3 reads CASSILGTGYEQYF. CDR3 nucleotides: TGTGCCAGTAGTATTTTAGGTACGGGGTACGAGCAGTACTTC.

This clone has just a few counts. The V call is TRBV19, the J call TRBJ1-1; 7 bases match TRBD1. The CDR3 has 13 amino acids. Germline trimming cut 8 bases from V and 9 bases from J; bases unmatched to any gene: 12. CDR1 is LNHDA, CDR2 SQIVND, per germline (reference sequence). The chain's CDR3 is CASVVWDSSQAFF. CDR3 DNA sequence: TGTGCCAGTGTAGTTTGGGACAGCTCCCAAGCTTTCTTT. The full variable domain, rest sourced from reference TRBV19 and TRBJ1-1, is DGGITQSPKYLFRKEGQNVTLSCEQNLNHDAMYWYRQDPGQGLRLIYYSQIVNDFQKGDIAEGYSVSREKKESFPLTVTSAQKNPTAFYLCASVVWDSSQAFFGQGTRLTVV.

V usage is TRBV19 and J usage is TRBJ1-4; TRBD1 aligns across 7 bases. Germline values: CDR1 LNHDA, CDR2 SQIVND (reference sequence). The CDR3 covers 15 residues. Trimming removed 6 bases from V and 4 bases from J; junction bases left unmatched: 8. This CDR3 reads CASRTNRGFNEKLFF. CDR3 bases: TGTGCCAGTAGGACCAACAGGGGCTTTAATGAAAAACTGTTTTTT.

The CDR3 nucleotides are TGTGCCAGCATCCTGCGGGCGAACACCGGGGAGCTGTTTTTT. This gives the protein CASILRANTGELFF. The rearrangement uses TRBV28 and TRBJ2-2; maybe TRBD2 (5 bases). This CDR3 region has 14 residues. Germline CDR1 MDHEN, CDR2 SYDVKM. V lost 7 bases to trimming and J lost 0 bases, with 9 bases between them.

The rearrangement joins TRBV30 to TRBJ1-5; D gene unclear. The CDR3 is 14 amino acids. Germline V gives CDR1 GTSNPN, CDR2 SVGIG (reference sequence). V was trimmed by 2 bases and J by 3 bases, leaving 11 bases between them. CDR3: CAWSRTGSNQPQHF. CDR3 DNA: TGTGCCTGGAGTAGGACGGGGTCCAATCAGCCCCAGCATTTT.

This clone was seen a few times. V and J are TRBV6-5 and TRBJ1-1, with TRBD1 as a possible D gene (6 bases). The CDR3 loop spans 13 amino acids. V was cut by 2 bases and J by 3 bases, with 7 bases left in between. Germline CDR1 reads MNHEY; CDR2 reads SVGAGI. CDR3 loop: CASSYQGHTEAFF. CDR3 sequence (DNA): TGTGCCAGCAGTTACCAGGGGCACACTGAAGCTTTCTTT.

CDR3 residues: CASSPSGTVGNSPLHF. The CDR3 nucleotides read TGTGCCAGCTCACCCTCCGGGACAGTCGGTAATTCACCCCTCCACTTT. The chain employs TRBV18 and TRBJ1-6; 7 bases fit TRBD1. The V segment lost 3 bases and the J segment 6 bases; nucleotides outside the gene matches: 8. In germline, CDR1 is KGHSH, CDR2 LQKENI. The CDR3 is 16 residues long.

The CDR3 DNA follows: TGTGCCAGCAGTCCTCAGGGGGACAGAGACTATGGCTACACCTTC. This translates into CASSPQGDRDYGYTF. The chain is built from TRBV7-9 and TRBJ1-2, with TRBD1 identical over 7 bases. The CDR3 runs 15 residues. Germline CDR1 and CDR2: SEHNR and FQNEAQ (reference sequence). J lost 3 bases, V lost 6 bases, and 10 bases had no gene match.

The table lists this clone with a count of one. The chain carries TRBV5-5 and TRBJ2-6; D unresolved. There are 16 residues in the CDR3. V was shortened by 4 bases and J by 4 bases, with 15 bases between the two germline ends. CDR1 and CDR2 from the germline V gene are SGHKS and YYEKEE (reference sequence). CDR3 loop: CASSPLTAEGANVLTF. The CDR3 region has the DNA TGTGCCAGCAGCCCCCTTACGGCGGAAGGGGCCAACGTCCTGACTTTC.

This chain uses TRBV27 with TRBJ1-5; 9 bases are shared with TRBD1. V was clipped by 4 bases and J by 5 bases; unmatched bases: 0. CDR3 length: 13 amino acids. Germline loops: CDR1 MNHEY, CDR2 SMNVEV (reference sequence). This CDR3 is CASSWTGDQPQHF. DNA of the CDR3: TGTGCCAGCAGTTGGACAGGGGATCAGCCCCAGCATTTT.